This T cell receptor (beta chain) stems from a study of radiation and T cells in renal cell carcinoma (TCRdb year 2020). Describing the broader study: Samples came from a clinical trial, in which primary renal cell carcinomas received 15 Gy stereotactic body radiation therapy followed by nephrectomy 4 weeks later. A total of about 4 million unique CDR3 nucleotide sequences, encoding roughly 2.7 million unique CDR3 amino acid sequences, were found across all 55 or so samples. TCR beta sequencing covered around 50 samples in total, comprising some 26 tumors and around 27 peripheral blood samples. Points the paper makes about the study in general: Top tumor clonotypes rose in blood from baseline to 2 weeks post-radiation, then contracted by 4 weeks, suggesting transient expansion of tumor-resident clones. Blood repertoire dynamics were not followed beyond 4 weeks after treatment. Because pretreatment tumor biopsies were not available, the baseline intratumoral presence of clonotypes could not be determined. The single-armed trial design could not address effects of radiation dose or scheduling on the TCR repertoire.

The time point tag for this specimen amounts to: baseline pretreatment blood. The sample's treatment or condition label is to be understood as: 15 Gy SBRT to primary tumor, nephrectomy 4 weeks later. To track tumor-enriched clonotypes, serial peripheral blood was sampled from radiation-treated patients at baseline and at 2 weeks and 4 weeks after SBRT. All patients had renal cell carcinoma with clear cell pathology. Genomic DNA for TCR sequencing was prepared using the QIAamp DNA Blood Mini Kit (Qiagen). The analyses included just those samples that passed every quality control check. Following the manufacturer's recommendations, the immunoSEQ kit was used to generate TCR beta libraries from genomic DNA. To prepare the libraries, a first multiplex PCR with proprietary primers was run, followed by a second PCR that added unique barcodes, and a bead cleanup was done after each round. A kit-provided positive control reaction and a negative control reaction were included in every sample batch. The final libraries were assessed on an Agilent 4200 TapeStation D1000 ScreenTape, pooled by volume, and quantified by qPCR. Sequencing was performed on an Illumina NextSeq500 using a MidOutput 150-cycle cartridge, with 156 Read1 cycles, 15 Index1 cycles, and the kit custom primers. The pooled library was loaded at around 1 pM with roughly 19% PhiX control spiked in. The paper's data handling went like this. The vendor-processed data were analyzed in R, and a clonotype was defined as all T cells that share the same CDR3 nucleotide sequence. For clone abundance analyses, frequencies were normalized to the 10,000 most abundant clones in each sample. Public T cell clones, which averaged fewer than five per sample, were excluded before analysis. Tumor-enriched clonotypes and baseline blood-enriched clonotypes were defined as those with an abundance difference of at least 32-fold between compartments. A beta-binomial differential abundance model was applied to find clonotypes that expanded or contracted between blood time points. Tumor-blood repertoire similarity was measured with the Baroni-Urbani and Buser coefficient, and groups were compared using two-tailed Wilcoxon tests in R. The table was pulled from immuneACCESS by TCRdb, which kept in-frame rearrangements only. Such tables lose some clones; where checked, under half of the loss comes from unresolved V genes, and the rest has no known cause. The V and J calls and the clone size are those of that table, but D and trimming were determined from the DNA. The sample table records about 150,000 clones; around nine tenths of these occur just once. The ten largest clones represent more than 10% of the sample.

In the germline V gene, CDR1 corresponds to SQVTM and CDR2 to ANQGSEA. Deletion took 3 bases off V and 4 bases off J, with a span of 11 bases between the germline ends. From its cysteine to its phenylalanine, the CDR3 spans 13 amino acids. Here the CDR3 DNA is all that survives: 39 bases in frame from base 1. This clone showed up just a few times. The antigen it binds to is not known. No much larger clone is present one base from it, and per-base qualities are unavailable. This material consisted of blood, taken from a patient whose treatment included radiotherapy and nephrectomy. The V gene is TRBV29-1 and the J gene is TRBJ2-3; the D gene is possibly TRBD1 or TRBD2, each agreeing over 5 bases. The receptor was isolated from a woman in her 50s with renal cell carcinoma. CDR3 protein: CSVDYGAPDTQYF. In nucleotide form, the sequence is TGCAGCGTTGACTACGGGGCTCCAGATACGCAGTATTTT.